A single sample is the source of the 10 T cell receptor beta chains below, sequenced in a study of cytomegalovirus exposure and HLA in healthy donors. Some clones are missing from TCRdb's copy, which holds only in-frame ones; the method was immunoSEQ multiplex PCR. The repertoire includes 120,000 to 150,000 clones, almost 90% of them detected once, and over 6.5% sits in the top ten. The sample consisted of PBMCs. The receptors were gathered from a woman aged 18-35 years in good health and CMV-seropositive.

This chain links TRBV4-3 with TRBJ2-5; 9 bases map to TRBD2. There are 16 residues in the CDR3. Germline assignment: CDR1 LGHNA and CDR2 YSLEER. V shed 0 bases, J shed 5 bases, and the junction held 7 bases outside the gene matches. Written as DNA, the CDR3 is TGCGCCAGCAGCCAAGATTGGGCTAGCGGGGAGGAGACCCAGTACTTC. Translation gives CASSQDWASGEETQYF.

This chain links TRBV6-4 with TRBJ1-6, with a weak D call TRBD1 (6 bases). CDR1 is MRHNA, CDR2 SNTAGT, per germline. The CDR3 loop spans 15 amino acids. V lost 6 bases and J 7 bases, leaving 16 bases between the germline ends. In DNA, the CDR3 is TGTGCCAGCAGCCTGAGGGACACCGGCAATTCACCCCTCCACTTT. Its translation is CASSLRDTGNSPLHF.

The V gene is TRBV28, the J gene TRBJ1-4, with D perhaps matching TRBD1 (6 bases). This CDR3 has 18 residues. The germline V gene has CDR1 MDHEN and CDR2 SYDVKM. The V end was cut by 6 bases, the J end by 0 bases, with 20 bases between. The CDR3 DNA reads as TGTGCCAGCAGGCCCTGGACAGCCTCTTTTGCAACTAATGAAAAACTGTTTTTT. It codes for CASRPWTASFATNEKLFF.

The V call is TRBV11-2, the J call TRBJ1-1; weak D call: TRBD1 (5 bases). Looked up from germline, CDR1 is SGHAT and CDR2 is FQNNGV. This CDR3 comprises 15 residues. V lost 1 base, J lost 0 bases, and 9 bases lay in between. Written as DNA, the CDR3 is TGTGCCAGCAGCTTAGTTCCAGGGTTGAACACTGAAGCTTTCTTT. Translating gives CASSLVPGLNTEAFF.

CDR3 amino acids: CATGTSGLNEQFF. The CDR3, as DNA: TGTGCCACCGGGACTAGCGGCCTCAATGAGCAGTTCTTC. This chain links TRBV27 with TRBJ2-1, with 11 bases identical to TRBD2. J gave up 6 bases and V 10 bases, and 5 bases lay outside the gene matches. CDR3 length: 13 amino acids. Germline loops: CDR1 MNHEY, CDR2 SMNVEV (reference sequence).

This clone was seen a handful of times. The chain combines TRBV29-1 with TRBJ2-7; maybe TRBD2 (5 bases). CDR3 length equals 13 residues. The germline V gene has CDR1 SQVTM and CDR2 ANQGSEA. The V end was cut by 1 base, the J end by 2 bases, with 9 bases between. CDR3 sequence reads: CSVEGRDTYEQYF. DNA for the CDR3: TGCAGCGTTGAAGGACGGGATACCTACGAGCAGTACTTC.

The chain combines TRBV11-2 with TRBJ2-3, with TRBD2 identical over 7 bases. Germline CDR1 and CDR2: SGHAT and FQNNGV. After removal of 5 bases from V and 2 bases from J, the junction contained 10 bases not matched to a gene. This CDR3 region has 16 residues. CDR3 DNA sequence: TGTGCCAGCAGCACTCGGACTAGTCTTTCCACAGATACGCAGTATTTT. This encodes CASSTRTSLSTDTQYF.

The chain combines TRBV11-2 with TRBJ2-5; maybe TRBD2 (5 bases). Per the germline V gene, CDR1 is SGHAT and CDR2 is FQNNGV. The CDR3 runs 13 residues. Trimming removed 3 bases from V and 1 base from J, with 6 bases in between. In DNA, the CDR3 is TGTGCCAGCAGCTTTGGGAGCCAAGAGACCCAGTACTTC. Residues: CASSFGSQETQYF.

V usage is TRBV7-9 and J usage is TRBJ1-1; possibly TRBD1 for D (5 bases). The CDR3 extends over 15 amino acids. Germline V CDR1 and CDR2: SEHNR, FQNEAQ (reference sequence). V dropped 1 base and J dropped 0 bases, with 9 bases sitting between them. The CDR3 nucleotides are TGTGCCAGCAGCTTAGACAAGGGGATGAACACTGAAGCTTTCTTT. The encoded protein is CASSLDKGMNTEAFF.

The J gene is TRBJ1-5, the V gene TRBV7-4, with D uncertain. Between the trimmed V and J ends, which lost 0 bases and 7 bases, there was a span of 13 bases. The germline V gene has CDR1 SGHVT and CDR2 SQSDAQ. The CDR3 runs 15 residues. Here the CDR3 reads CASSLAYSERQPQHF. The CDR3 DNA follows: TGTGCCAGCAGCTTAGCGTATAGTGAGCGACAGCCCCAGCATTTT.